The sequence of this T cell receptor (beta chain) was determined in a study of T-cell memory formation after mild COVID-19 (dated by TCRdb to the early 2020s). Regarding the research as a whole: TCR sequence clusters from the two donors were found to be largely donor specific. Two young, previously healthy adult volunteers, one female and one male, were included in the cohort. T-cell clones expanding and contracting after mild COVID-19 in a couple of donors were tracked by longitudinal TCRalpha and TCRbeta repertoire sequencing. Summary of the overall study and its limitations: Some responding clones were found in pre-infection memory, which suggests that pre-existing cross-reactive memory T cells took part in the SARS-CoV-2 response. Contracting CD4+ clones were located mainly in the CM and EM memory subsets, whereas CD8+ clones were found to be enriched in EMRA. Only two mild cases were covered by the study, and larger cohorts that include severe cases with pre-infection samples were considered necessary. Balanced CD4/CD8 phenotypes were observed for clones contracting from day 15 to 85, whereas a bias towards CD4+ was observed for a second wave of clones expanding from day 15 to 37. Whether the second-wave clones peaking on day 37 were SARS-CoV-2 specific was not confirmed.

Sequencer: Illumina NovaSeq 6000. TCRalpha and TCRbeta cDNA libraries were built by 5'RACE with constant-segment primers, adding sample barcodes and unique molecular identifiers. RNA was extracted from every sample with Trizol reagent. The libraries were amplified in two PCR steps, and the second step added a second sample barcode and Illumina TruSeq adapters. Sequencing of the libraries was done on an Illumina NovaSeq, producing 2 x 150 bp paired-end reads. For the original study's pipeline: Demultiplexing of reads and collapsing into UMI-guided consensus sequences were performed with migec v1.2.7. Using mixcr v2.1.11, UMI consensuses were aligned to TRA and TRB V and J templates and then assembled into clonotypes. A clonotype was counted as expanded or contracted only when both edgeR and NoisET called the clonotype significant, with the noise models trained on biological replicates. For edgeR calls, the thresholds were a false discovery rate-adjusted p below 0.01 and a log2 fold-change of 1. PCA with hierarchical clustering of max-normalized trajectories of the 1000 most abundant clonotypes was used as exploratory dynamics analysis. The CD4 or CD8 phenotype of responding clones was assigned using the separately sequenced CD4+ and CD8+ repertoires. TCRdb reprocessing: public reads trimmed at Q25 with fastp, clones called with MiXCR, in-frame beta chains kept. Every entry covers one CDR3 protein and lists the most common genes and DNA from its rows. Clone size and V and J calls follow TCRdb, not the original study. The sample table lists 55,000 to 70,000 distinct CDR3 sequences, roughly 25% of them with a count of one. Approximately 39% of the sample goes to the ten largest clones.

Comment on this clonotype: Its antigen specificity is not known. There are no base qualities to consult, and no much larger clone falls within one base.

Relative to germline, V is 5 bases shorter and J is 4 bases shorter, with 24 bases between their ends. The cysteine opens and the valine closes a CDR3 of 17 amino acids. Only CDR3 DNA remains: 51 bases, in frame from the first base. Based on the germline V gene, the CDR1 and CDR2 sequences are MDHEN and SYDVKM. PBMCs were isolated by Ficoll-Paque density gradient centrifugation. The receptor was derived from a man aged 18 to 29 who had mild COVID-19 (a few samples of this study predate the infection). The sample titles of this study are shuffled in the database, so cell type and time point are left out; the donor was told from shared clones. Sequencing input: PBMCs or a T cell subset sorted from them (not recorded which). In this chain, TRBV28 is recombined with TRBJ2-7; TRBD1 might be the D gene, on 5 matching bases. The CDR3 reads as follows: CASSPPRQSPYYYEQYV. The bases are TGTGCCAGCAGTCCCCCTCGACAGTCCCCGTACTATTACGAGCAGTACGTC.